The 2 T cell receptor beta chains below come from one sample, sequenced in a study of identical twins. TCRdb recomputed calls from the 5' RACE reads with MiXCR, one row per CDR3 protein. The sample has 350,000 to 600,000 distinct CDR3 sequences, approximately 15% seen once. This sample also belongs to another study, concerning yellow fever vaccine responses in identical twins.

The sequenced material came from CD4+ T cells sorted from blood. The origin of the receptors is a young woman in good health.

This clonotype was recorded many times. This chain links TRBV20-1 with TRBJ2-7, with 7 positions matching TRBD1. CDR1 DFQATT and CDR2 SNEGSKA come from the germline V gene (reference sequence). J was trimmed by 1 base and V by 5 bases; bases with no gene match: 14. The CDR3 has 16 residues. CDR3 protein: CSAHPGQNPRSYEQYF. The CDR3 DNA follows: TGCAGTGCTCACCCGGGACAGAACCCTCGTTCCTACGAGCAGTACTTC.

The chain links TRBV7-2 to TRBJ2-7; D gene uncertain. This CDR3 is 14 amino acids long. Germline CDR1 is SGHTA and CDR2 is FQGNSA. Trimming stripped 6 bases from V and 0 bases from J, with 12 bases between. CDR3 nucleotide sequence: TGTGCCAGCAGTTCCCGAGTGAGCTCCTACGAGCAGTACTTC. Protein sequence: CASSSRVSSYEQYF.